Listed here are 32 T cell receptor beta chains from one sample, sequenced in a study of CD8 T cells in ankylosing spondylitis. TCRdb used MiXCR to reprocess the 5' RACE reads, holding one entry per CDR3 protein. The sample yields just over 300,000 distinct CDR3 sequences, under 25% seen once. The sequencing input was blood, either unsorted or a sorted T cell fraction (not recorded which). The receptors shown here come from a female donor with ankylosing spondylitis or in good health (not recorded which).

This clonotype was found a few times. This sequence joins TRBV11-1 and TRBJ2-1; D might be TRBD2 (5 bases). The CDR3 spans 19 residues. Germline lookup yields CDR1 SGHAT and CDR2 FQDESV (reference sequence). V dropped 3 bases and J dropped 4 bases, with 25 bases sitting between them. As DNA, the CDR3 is TGTGCCAGCAGCTTTAACCGACTACAGCCTGGTACACATTACAATGAGCAGTTCTTC. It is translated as CASSFNRLQPGTHYNEQFF.

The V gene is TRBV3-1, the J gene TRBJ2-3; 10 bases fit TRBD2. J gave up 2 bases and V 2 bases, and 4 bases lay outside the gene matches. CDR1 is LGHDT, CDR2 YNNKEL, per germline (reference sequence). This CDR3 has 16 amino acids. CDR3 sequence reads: CASSQFSGRITDTQYF. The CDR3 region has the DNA TGTGCCAGCAGCCAATTTAGCGGGAGGATCACAGATACGCAGTATTTT.

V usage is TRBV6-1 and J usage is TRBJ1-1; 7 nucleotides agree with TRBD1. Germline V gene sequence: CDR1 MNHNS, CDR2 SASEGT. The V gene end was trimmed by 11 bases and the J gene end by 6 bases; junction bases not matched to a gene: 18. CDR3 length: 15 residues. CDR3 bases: TGTGCCTCATTTAGGTCGACAGGGAGTATGGCTGAAGCTTTCTTT. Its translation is CASFRSTGSMAEAFF.

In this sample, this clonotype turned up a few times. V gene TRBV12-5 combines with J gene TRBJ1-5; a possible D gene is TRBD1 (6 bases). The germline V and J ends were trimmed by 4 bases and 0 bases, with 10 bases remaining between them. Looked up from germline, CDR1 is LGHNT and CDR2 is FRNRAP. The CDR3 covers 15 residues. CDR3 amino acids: CASGYRDYSNQPQHF. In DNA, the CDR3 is TGTGCTAGTGGTTACAGGGATTATAGCAATCAGCCCCAGCATTTT.

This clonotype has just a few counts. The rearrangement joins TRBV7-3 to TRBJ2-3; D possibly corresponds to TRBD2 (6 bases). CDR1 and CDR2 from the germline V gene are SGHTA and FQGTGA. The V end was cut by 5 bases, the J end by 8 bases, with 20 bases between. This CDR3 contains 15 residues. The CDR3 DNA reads TGTGCCAGCAGCCTCAGCCAAGGAGGGCCCGGTACGCAGTATTTT. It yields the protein CASSLSQGGPGTQYF.

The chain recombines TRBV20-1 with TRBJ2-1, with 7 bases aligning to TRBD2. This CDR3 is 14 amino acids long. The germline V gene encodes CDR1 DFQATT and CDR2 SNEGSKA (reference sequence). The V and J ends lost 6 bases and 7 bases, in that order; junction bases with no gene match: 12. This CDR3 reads CSAPGTTEVNEQFF. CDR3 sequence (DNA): TGCAGTGCCCCCGGGACTACGGAGGTGAATGAGCAGTTCTTC.

The CDR3 DNA sequence: TGCAGCGTTGGAGGCAGGGGTAACTATGGCTACACCTTC. Protein sequence: CSVGGRGNYGYTF. This chain uses TRBV29-1 with TRBJ1-2; D may be TRBD1 (6 bases). This CDR3 spans 13 amino acids. In germline, CDR1 is SQVTM, CDR2 ANQGSEA. Trimming shortened V by 4 bases and J by 1 base, and 10 bases separated the two germline ends.

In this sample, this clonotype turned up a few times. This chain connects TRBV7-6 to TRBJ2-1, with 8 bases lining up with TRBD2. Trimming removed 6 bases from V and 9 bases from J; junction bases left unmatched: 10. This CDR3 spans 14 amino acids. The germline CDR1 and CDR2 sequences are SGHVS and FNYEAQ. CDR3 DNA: TGTGCCAGCAGGGTAGGCGGGAGGTATGGTGAGCAGTTCTTC. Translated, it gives CASRVGGRYGEQFF. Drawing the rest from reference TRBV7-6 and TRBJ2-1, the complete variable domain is GAGVSQSPRYKVTKRGQDVALRCDPISGHVSLYWYRQALGQGPEFLTYFNYEAQQDKSGLPNDRFSAERPEGSISTLTIQRTEQRDSAMYRCASRVGGRYGEQFFGPGTRLTVL.

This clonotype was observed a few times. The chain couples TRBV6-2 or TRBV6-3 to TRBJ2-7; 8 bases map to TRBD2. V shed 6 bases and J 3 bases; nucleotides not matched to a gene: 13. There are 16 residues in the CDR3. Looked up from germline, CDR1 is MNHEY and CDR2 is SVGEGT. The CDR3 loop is CASRPWGSGSLYEQYF. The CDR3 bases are TGTGCCAGCAGACCTTGGGGGAGCGGGAGTCTCTACGAGCAGTACTTC.

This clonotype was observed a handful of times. The CDR3 sequence: CASSLVRSADTEAFF. DNA of the CDR3: TGTGCCAGCAGCTTAGTCCGCTCGGCGGACACTGAAGCTTTCTTT. The chain couples TRBV7-2 to TRBJ1-1; D is unresolved. CDR3 length: 15 amino acids. Deletions cut 1 base from V and 3 bases from J, with 12 bases between. CDR1 is SGHTA, CDR2 FQGNSA, per germline.

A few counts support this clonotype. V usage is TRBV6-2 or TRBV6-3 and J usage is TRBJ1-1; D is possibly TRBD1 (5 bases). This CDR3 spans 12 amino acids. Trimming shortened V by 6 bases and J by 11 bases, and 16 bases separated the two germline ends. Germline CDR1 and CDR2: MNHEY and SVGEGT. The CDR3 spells CASRQVMEGAFF. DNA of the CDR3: TGTGCCAGCAGACAGGTTATGGAGGGGGCTTTCTTT.

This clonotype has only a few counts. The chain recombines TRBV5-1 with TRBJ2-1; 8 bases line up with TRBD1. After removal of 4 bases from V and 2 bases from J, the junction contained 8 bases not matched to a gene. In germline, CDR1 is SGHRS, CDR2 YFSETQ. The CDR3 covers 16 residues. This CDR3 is CASSPDGQGTYNEQFF. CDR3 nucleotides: TGCGCCAGCAGCCCCGACGGACAGGGTACCTACAATGAGCAGTTCTTC.

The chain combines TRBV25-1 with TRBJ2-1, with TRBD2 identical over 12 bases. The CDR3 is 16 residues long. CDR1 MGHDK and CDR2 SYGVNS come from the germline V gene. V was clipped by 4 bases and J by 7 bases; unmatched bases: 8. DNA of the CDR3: TGTGCCAGCAGTGTACTAGCGGGAGGAGAATGGAATGAGCAGTTCTTC. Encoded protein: CASSVLAGGEWNEQFF.

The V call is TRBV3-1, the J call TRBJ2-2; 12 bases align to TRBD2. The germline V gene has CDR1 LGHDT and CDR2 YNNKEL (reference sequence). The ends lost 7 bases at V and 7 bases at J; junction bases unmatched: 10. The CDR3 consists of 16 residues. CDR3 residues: CASTLAGGPRGGELFF. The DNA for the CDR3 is TGTGCCAGCACCCTAGCGGGAGGGCCTCGCGGCGGGGAGCTGTTTTTT. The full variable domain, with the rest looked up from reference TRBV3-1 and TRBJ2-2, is DTAVSQTPKYLVTQMGNDKSIKCEQNLGHDTMYWYKQDSKKFLKIMFSYNNKELIINETVPNRFSPKSPDKAHLNLHINSLELGDSAVYFCASTLAGGPRGGELFFGEGSRLTVL.

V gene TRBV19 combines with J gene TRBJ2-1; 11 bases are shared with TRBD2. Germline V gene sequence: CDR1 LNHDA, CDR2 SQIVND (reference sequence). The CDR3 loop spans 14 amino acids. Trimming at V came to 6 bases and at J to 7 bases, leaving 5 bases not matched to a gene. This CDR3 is CASRTGTSGNEQFF. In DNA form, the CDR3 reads TGTGCCAGTAGGACCGGGACTAGCGGTAATGAGCAGTTCTTC.

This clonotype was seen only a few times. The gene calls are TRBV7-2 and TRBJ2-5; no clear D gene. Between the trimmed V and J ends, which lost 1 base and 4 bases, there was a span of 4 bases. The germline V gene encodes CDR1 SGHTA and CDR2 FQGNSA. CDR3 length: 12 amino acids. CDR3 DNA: TGTGCCAGCAGCTTAGTCTTAGAGACCCAGTACTTC. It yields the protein CASSLVLETQYF. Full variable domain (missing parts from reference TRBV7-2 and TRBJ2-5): GAGVSQSPSNKVTEKGKDVELRCDPISGHTALYWYRQSLGQGLEFLIYFQGNSAPDKSGLPSDRFSAERTGGSVSTLTIQRTQQEDSAVYLCASSLVLETQYFGPGTRLLVL.

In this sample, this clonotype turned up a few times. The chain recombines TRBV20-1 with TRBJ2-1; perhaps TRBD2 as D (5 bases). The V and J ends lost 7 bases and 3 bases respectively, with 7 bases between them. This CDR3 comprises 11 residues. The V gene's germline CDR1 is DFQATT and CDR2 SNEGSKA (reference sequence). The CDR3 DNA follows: TGCAGTGGAGGGAACTACAATGAGCAGTTCTTC. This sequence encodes CSGGNYNEQFF.

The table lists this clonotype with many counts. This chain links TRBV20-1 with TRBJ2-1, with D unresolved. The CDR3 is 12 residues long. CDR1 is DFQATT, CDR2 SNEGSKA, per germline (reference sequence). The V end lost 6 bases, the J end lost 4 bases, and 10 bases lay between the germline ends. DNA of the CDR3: TGCAGTGCCCACCCAAGTTACAATGAGCAGTTCTTC. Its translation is CSAHPSYNEQFF.

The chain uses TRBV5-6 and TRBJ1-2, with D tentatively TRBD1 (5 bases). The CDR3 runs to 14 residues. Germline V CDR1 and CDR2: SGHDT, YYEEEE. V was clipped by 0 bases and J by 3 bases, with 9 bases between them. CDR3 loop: CASSLVWDHYGYTF. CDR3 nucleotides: TGTGCCAGCAGCTTGGTCTGGGACCACTATGGCTACACCTTC.

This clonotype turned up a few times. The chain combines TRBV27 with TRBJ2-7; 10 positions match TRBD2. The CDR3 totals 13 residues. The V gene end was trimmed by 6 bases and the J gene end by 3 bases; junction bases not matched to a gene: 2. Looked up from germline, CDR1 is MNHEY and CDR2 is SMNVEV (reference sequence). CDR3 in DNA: TGTGCCAGCAGGACTAGCGGGTTCTACGAGCAGTACTTC. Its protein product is CASRTSGFYEQYF.

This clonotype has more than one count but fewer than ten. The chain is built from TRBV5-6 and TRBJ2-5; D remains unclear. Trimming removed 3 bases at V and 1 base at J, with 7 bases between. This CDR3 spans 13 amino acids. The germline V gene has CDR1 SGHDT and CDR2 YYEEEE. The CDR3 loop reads CASSSDVQETQYF. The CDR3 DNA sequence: TGTGCCAGCAGCTCCGATGTCCAAGAGACCCAGTACTTC.

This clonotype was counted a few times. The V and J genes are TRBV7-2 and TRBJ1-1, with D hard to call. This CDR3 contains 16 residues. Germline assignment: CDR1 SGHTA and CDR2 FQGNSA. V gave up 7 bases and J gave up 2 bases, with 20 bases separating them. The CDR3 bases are TGTGCCAGCATCCAACCGACCAGGTTAACAAACACTGAAGCTTTCTTT. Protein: CASIQPTRLTNTEAFF.

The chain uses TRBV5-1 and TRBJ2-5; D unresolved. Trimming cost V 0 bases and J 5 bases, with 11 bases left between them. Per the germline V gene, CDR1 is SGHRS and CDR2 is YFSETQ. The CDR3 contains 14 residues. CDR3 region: CASSLGESLETQYF. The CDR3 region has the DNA TGCGCCAGCAGCTTGGGAGAAAGTTTGGAGACCCAGTACTTC.

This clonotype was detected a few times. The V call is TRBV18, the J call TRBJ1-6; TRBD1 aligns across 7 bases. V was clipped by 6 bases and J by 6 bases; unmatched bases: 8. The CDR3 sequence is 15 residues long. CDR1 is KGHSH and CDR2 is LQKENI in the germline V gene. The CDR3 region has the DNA TGTGCCAGCTCGGCTAGGGACAGCCCTAATTCACCCCTCCACTTT. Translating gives CASSARDSPNSPLHF. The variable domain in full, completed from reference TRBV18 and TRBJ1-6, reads NAGVMQNPRHLVRRRGQEARLRCSPMKGHSHVYWYRQLPEEGLKFMVYLQKENIIDESGMPKERFSAEFPKEGPSILRIQQVVRGDSAAYFCASSARDSPNSPLHFGNGTRLTVT.

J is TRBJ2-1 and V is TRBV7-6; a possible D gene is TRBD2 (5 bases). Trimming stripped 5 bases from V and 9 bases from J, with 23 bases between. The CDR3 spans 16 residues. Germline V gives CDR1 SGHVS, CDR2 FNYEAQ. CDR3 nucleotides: TGTGCCAGCAGCCCCTTGGCGGGCCGGGGTCCAATTGAGCAGTTCTTC. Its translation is CASSPLAGRGPIEQFF. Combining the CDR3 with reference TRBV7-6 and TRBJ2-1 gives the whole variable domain GAGVSQSPRYKVTKRGQDVALRCDPISGHVSLYWYRQALGQGPEFLTYFNYEAQQDKSGLPNDRFSAERPEGSISTLTIQRTEQRDSAMYRCASSPLAGRGPIEQFFGPGTRLTVL.

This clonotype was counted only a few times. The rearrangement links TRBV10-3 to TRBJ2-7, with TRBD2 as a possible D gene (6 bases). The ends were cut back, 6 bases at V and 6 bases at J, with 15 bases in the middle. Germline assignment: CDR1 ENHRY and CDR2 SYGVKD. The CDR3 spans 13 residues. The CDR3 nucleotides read TGTGCCATCAGAGGCGGGAAGGGCCTCGAGCAGTACTTC. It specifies CAIRGGKGLEQYF.

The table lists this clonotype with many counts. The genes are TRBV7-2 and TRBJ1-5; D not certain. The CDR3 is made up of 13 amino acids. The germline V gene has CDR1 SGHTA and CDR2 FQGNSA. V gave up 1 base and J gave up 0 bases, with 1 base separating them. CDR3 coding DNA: TGTGCCAGCAGCTTAGATAGCAATCAGCCCCAGCATTTT. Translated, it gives CASSLDSNQPQHF.

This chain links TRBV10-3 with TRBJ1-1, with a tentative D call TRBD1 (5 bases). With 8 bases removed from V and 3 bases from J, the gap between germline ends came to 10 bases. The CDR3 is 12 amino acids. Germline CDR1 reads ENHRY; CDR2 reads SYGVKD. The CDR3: CAIRGGDTEAFF. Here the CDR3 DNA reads TGTGCCATCCGAGGAGGGGACACTGAAGCTTTCTTT.

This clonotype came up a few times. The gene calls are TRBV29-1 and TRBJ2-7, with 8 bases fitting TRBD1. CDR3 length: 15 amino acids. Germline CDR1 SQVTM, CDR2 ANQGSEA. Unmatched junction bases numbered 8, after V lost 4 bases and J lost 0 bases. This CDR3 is CSVARTGPSSYEQYF. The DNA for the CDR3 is TGCAGCGTTGCCCGGACAGGGCCGAGCTCCTACGAGCAGTACTTC.

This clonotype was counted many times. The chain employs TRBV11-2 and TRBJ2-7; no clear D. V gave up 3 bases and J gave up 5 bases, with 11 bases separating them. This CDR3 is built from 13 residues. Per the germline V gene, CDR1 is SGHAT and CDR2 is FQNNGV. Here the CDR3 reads CASSFGPFDEQYF. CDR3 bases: TGTGCCAGCAGCTTTGGCCCGTTCGACGAGCAGTACTTC.

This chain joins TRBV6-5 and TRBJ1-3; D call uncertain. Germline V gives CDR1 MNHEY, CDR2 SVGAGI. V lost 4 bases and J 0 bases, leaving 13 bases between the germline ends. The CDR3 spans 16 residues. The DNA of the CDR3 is TGTGCCAGCAGTTCCAACCTGCAACTCTCTGGAAACACCATATATTTT. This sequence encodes CASSSNLQLSGNTIYF.

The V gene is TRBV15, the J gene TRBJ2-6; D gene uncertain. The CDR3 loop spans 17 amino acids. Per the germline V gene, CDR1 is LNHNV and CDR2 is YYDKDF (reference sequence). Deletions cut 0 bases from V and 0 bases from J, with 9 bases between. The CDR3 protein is CATSRDRLNSGANVLTF. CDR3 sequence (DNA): TGTGCCACCAGCAGAGACCGCCTAAACTCTGGGGCCAACGTCCTGACTTTC.